This T cell receptor (beta chain) was recovered during a study of T cells in tumors after PD-1 blockade. Study background: Either cemiplimab 350 mg every 2 weeks or pembrolizumab 200 mg every 3 weeks was given. A subset received ongoing vismodegib 150 mg daily alongside anti-PD-1 therapy.

Here immunoSEQ multiplex PCR was the method, and the copy in TCRdb shows in-frame clones only, minus some. The data show around 45,000 clones, with roughly 84% seen just once and approximately 8.3% held by the top ten. Looked up from germline, CDR1 is KGHSH and CDR2 is LQKENI. Trimming took off 4 bases at V and 2 bases at J, with 12 bases between the two ends. CDR3 length: 14 amino acids. The chain uses TRBV18 and TRBJ2-7; no reliable D call. The receptor comes from a human donor with advanced basal cell or squamous cell carcinoma (not recorded which). Source: PBMCs, taken before anti-PD-1 therapy. The chain's CDR3 is CASSRETGTYEQYF. The CDR3 DNA is TGTGCCAGCTCACGGGAAACTGGCACCTACGAGCAGTACTTC.